In its sample, the clone carrying this T cell receptor beta chain was seen a few times. Participants had their cohort set by participant-reported clinical history. This entry comes from a study of blood T cell repertoires in COVID-19. In germline, CDR1 is SGHKS, CDR2 YYEKEE (reference sequence). The CDR3 is 15 residues long. The V end lost 5 bases, the J end lost 4 bases, and 16 bases lay between the germline ends. Method: immunoSEQ multiplex PCR; TCRdb's copy keeps in-frame clones and lacks some. Of about 180,000 clones in the sample, more than 65% were seen once. The rearrangement uses TRBV5-5 and TRBJ1-3; possibly TRBD1 for D (5 bases). Specimen: PBMCs or T cells enriched from blood (not recorded which). This clonotype was sampled from a man aged 55 to 69 who had recovered from COVID-19. The CDR3 coding sequence is TGTGCCAGCAGGAGAGGTCAGGGTTCGGGAAACACCATATATTTT. The encoded protein is CASRRGQGSGNTIYF. Together with reference TRBV5-5 and TRBJ1-3, the CDR3 gives the full variable domain: DAGVTQSPTHLIKTRGQQVTLRCSPISGHKSVSWYQQVLGQGPQFIFQYYEKEERGRGNFPDRFSARQFPNYSSELNVNALLLGDSALYLCASRRGQGSGNTIYFGEGSWLTVV.